The source of this TCR beta chain is a study of vaccination effects on CD4 cells after COVID-19. The data were produced by immunoSEQ multiplex PCR, yet TCRdb's version contains in-frame clones alone and is incomplete. The table has fewer than 75,000 clones, 78% seen once; the top ten hold 4.3%. Points from the study as a whole: Few convalescent patients and no early post-infection timepoints were included in the study.

Concerning this clone itself: Its antigen is unidentified.

Having been cultured for less than 13 days, the cells underwent CD4+ T cell isolation. Participants got two doses of BNT162b2 or mRNA-1273 vaccine. The CDR3 loop spans 11 amino acids. V was clipped by 10 bases and J by 2 bases, with 8 bases between them. The V gene's germline CDR1 is ENHRY and CDR2 SYGVKD. The source material was CD4+ T cells from PBMCs cultured without peptide, sampled after COVID-19 vaccination. The receptor was derived from a human donor who received a COVID-19 vaccine. The chain joins TRBV10-3 to TRBJ2-5; D not certain. The CDR3 sequence is CATGLQETQYF. The CDR3 bases are TGTGCCACCGGTCTGCAAGAGACCCAGTACTTC.